This T cell receptor beta chain was identified during a study of Ad26.COV2.S vaccination and SARS-CoV-2 variants. Whole-study context: Donor had been placed in the Ad26.COV2.S arm of the COV1001 trial.

Profiling relied on immunoSEQ multiplex PCR, and the TCRdb table lists in-frame clones only, not all of them. Among some 250,000 clones, roughly 90% were seen once, and the ten largest hold around 11%. As regards this clone: Antigen: not known.

The treatment: some 20 received Ad26.COV2.S at low or high dose, single or two shots; a few received placebo; per-sample allocation not given. After the first vaccine or placebo injection, samples were drawn on day 63. The CDR3 runs to 12 residues. CDR1 and CDR2 from the germline V gene are MNHEY and SVGAGI. With 6 bases removed from V and 2 bases from J, the gap between germline ends came to 8 bases. Study results and caveats: While placebo recipients had lower spike-specific TCR breadth, vaccine recipients had more. Vaccinees reportedly had broad spike-specific CD8+ and CD4+ T cell responses.

This TCR came from a person aged 18-65 years who received the Ad26.COV2.S COVID-19 vaccine or a placebo. The genes are TRBV6-5 and TRBJ2-7; weak D call: TRBD2 (5 bases). The specimen comprised peripheral blood, sampled in a trial of Ad26.COV2.S vaccine versus placebo. The CDR3 loop is CASRASPYEQYF. The CDR3 bases are TGTGCCAGCAGGGCTAGCCCCTACGAGCAGTACTTC.